This is a list of T cell receptor beta chains from one sample in a study of CD8 T cells in ankylosing spondylitis. TCRdb re-derived calls from the 5' RACE reads in MiXCR, one entry per CDR3 protein. The repertoire has roughly 670,000 distinct CDR3 sequences, roughly 19% of them found once; the top ten carry around 20%. The sample comprised blood, either unsorted or a sorted T cell fraction (not recorded which). The receptors were gathered from a male donor with ankylosing spondylitis. The CDR3 runs from the conserved cysteine through the conserved F or W. A D gene is named only where the DNA matches it firmly. For some rows the clone size is stated as once, few or many, or as a class when expanded; others skip it.

cdr3_aa: CASSPPTHLGYGYTF
cdr3_nt: TGTGCCAGCTCACCACCGACACACCTAGGCTATGGCTACACCTTC
d_call: NA
v_call: TRBV18
j_call: TRBJ1-2
clone_size: few

cdr3_aa: CASSSRGLAGGMNEQFF
cdr3_nt: TGTGCCAGCAGCTCCCGTGGACTAGCGGGAGGGATGAATGAGCAGTTCTTC
d_call: TRBD2
v_call: TRBV7-3
j_call: TRBJ2-1
clone_size: NA

cdr3_aa: CASSSSFQGLGSPLHF
cdr3_nt: TGTGCCAGCAGCTCCTCCTTCCAGGGGCTAGGGTCACCCCTCCACTTT
d_call: NA
v_call: TRBV7-2
j_call: TRBJ1-6
clone_size: few

cdr3_aa: CASTKTGDYGYTF
cdr3_nt: TGTGCCAGCACCAAGACAGGGGACTATGGCTACACCTTC
d_call: TRBD1
v_call: TRBV7-9
j_call: TRBJ1-2
clone_size: few

cdr3_aa: CASSSSGGGNNEQFF
cdr3_nt: TGTGCCAGCAGCAGCAGCGGGGGGGGAAACAATGAGCAGTTCTTC
d_call: TRBD2
v_call: TRBV7-2
j_call: TRBJ2-1
clone_size: few

cdr3_aa: CSVSDNEQFF
cdr3_nt: TGCAGCGTAAGCGACAATGAGCAGTTCTTC
d_call: NA
v_call: TRBV29-1
j_call: TRBJ2-1
clone_size: few

cdr3_aa: CSADAGNTIYF
cdr3_nt: TGCAGCGCAGACGCTGGAAACACCATATATTTT
d_call: NA
v_call: TRBV29-1
j_call: TRBJ1-3
clone_size: many

cdr3_aa: CASSTEGAIEKLFF
cdr3_nt: TGCGCCAGCAGCACAGAGGGAGCAATCGAAAAACTGTTTTTT
d_call: NA
v_call: TRBV5-1
j_call: TRBJ1-4
clone_size: few

cdr3_aa: CATSTSVGETQYF
cdr3_nt: TGTGCCACCAGTACAAGCGTCGGGGAGACCCAGTACTTC
d_call: NA
v_call: TRBV24-1
j_call: TRBJ2-5
clone_size: NA

cdr3_aa: CASSLASLGGGRQDSPLHF
cdr3_nt: TGTGCCAGCAGCTTAGCGAGTCTGGGGGGCGGAAGACAGGATTCACCCCTCCACTTT
d_call: NA
v_call: TRBV11-1
j_call: TRBJ1-6
clone_size: NA

cdr3_aa: CAWGDISTEAFF
cdr3_nt: TGTGCCTGGGGGGACATCAGCACTGAAGCTTTCTTT
d_call: NA
v_call: TRBV30
j_call: TRBJ1-1
clone_size: NA

cdr3_aa: CASKSGGTDEQFF
cdr3_nt: TGTGCCAGCAAGAGCGGGGGGACGGATGAGCAGTTCTTC
d_call: TRBD2
v_call: TRBV2
j_call: TRBJ2-1
clone_size: once

cdr3_aa: CASSSAGGVYEQYF
cdr3_nt: TGCGCCAGCAGCTCGGCAGGGGGTGTCTACGAGCAGTACTTC
d_call: TRBD1
v_call: TRBV5-1
j_call: TRBJ2-7
clone_size: NA

cdr3_aa: CASSLQGGPSYEQYF
cdr3_nt: TGTGCCAGCAGTTTACAGGGAGGGCCGTCCTACGAGCAGTACTTC
d_call: NA
v_call: TRBV6-2/TRBV6-3
j_call: TRBJ2-7
clone_size: few

cdr3_aa: CSAPSGGQETQYF
cdr3_nt: TGCAGTGCTCCGTCAGGGGGACAAGAGACCCAGTACTTC
d_call: TRBD1
v_call: TRBV20-1
j_call: TRBJ2-5
clone_size: few

cdr3_aa: CASSLYRESYEQYF
cdr3_nt: TGCGCCAGCAGCTTGTACAGGGAGAGCTACGAGCAGTACTTC
d_call: NA
v_call: TRBV5-1
j_call: TRBJ2-7
clone_size: few

cdr3_aa: CASSPGGTRGNTIYF
cdr3_nt: TGTGCCAGCAGTCCCGGGGGTACCCGCGGAAACACCATATATTTT
d_call: NA
v_call: TRBV28
j_call: TRBJ1-3
clone_size: NA

cdr3_aa: CSARSEREATQYF
cdr3_nt: TGCAGTGCTAGGTCCGAGAGGGAGGCGACCCAGTACTTC
d_call: NA
v_call: TRBV20-1
j_call: TRBJ2-5
clone_size: NA

cdr3_aa: CASSVAAPNTEAFF
cdr3_nt: TGTGCCAGCTCAGTAGCGGCCCCGAACACTGAAGCTTTCTTT
d_call: NA
v_call: TRBV18
j_call: TRBJ1-1
clone_size: NA

cdr3_aa: CASSLYFMGGSSYEQYF
cdr3_nt: TGTGCCAGCAGCTTATATTTTATGGGCGGGAGCTCCTACGAGCAGTACTTC
d_call: TRBD2
v_call: TRBV7-2
j_call: TRBJ2-7
clone_size: few

cdr3_aa: CASSPVVGVETQYF
cdr3_nt: TGTGCCAGCTCACCGGTGGTCGGGGTTGAGACCCAGTACTTC
d_call: NA
v_call: TRBV18
j_call: TRBJ2-5
clone_size: NA

cdr3_aa: CSARDGTYSYNEQFF
cdr3_nt: TGCAGTGCTAGAGATGGGACTTACTCCTACAATGAGCAGTTCTTC
d_call: NA
v_call: TRBV20-1
j_call: TRBJ2-1
clone_size: NA

cdr3_aa: CASSPKQWNTEAFF
cdr3_nt: TGTGCCAGCAGCCCAAAGCAGTGGAACACTGAAGCTTTCTTT
d_call: NA
v_call: TRBV7-8
j_call: TRBJ1-1
clone_size: NA

cdr3_aa: CASSQQGNTEAFF
cdr3_nt: TGTGCCAGCAGTCAACAGGGGAACACTGAAGCTTTCTTT
d_call: NA
v_call: TRBV12-3/TRBV12-4
j_call: TRBJ1-1
clone_size: many

cdr3_aa: CSARDPRLSAEQFF
cdr3_nt: TGCAGTGCTAGAGACCCCCGACTGAGTGCTGAGCAGTTCTTC
d_call: NA
v_call: TRBV20-1
j_call: TRBJ2-1
clone_size: NA

cdr3_aa: CASRTGRVNTGELFF
cdr3_nt: TGTGCCAGCAGGACCGGGAGGGTGAACACCGGGGAGCTGTTTTTT
d_call: TRBD2
v_call: TRBV6-1
j_call: TRBJ2-2
clone_size: NA